The rows below give T cell receptor beta chains drawn from one sample of a study of blood T cell repertoires in COVID-19. Sequenced by immunoSEQ multiplex PCR; TCRdb stores in-frame clones only, minus some. The sample holds a few hundred thousand clones, about 85% seen once. The specimen sequenced was PBMCs or T cells enriched from blood (not recorded which). These receptors all come from an older woman who had recovered from COVID-19. Each CDR3 is given with its conserved first and last residue.

v_call cdr3_aa
TRBV4-1 CASSRTAGDTQYF
TRBV6-6 CASSYRDITEAFF
TRBV6-1 CASSEAGTGGHTQYF
TRBV7-2 CASSFRDRANYGYTF
TRBV11-2 CASSLALPSYNEQFF
TRBV2 CASSEAARASNGYTF
TRBV30 CAWSVPQTGSGQPQHF
TRBV7-9 CASSARTGTMNTEAFF
TRBV10-3 CAISGQKASGELFF
TRBV9 CASSAMLTSTDTQYF
TRBV28 CASSPGHLNEKLFF
TRBV19 CASRDRDRATRGYTF
TRBV19 CASGRGTEAFF
TRBV19 CASSIRGNEQFF
TRBV3-1/TRBV3-2 CASSLAYNEQFF
TRBV7-9 CASSLAGAYEQYF
TRBV2 CASRTGNEKLFF
TRBV2 CASSDLEGADGYTF
TRBV7-9 CASSPGAGQGTQPQHF
TRBV29-1 CSVEGTGGSVIDEQFF
TRBV5-1 CASSLALGAGVNTEAFF
TRBV6-5 CASSRDRGYTEAFF
TRBV4-2 CASSQDLQQETQYF
TRBV3-1/TRBV3-2 CASSRGTGVGGPLHF
TRBV10-1 CASSPEEGGELFF
TRBV27 CASSPWGRGSQPQHF
TRBV10-3 CAISEQERGDLNEKLFF
TRBV12-3/TRBV12-4 CASSQGQGYGYTF
TRBV6-5 CASSYSRTYISYEQYF
TRBV2 CASSEDGGGNQPQHF
TRBV12-2 CASRWGQWIIGQPQHF
TRBV5-1 CASSEGVGSTNEKLFF
TRBV11-2 CASSIRTGLNIHRELFF
TRBV27 CASSLSSGNSEAFF
TRBV5-1 CASSLTGGREKLFF
TRBV2 CASSGREANTEAFF
TRBV5-1 CASSFLGDFTDTQYF
TRBV27 CASSVGSHQPQHF
TRBV10-3 CAISDRGRRGYTF
TRBV2 CASNNNLEDGLRYGYTF
TRBV2 CASRGGVTWGSPLHF
TRBV27 CASSLLSRRGYTF
TRBV4-1 CASSQVDGGGSPLHF
TRBV11-2 CASSLVVGAAGNTIYF
TRBV2 CASSVRGHGNTEAFF
TRBV11-2 CASSLGQADYEQYF
TRBV19 CASSPGQQLSNYGYTF
TRBV19 CASVKGPLNTEAFF
TRBV6-5 CASRGGILSTEAFF
TRBV7-8 CASSLGQLRFTDTQYF
TRBV24-1 CATSDLQGGGELFF
TRBV3-1/TRBV3-2 CASSQGGRISF
TRBV6-4 CASNGTSYNSPLHF
TRBV2 CASSTGNSNQPQHF